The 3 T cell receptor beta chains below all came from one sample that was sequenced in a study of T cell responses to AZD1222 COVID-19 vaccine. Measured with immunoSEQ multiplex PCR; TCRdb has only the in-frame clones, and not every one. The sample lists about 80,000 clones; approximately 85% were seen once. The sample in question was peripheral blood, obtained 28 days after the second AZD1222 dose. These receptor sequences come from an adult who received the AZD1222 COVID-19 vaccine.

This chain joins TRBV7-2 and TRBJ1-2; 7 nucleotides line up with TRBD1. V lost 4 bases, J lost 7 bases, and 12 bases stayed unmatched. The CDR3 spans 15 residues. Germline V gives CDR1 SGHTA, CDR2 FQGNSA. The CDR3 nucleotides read TGTGCCAGCAGCTCCCGGATAGGGGGCACCTCTGGCTACACCTTC. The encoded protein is CASSSRIGGTSGYTF.

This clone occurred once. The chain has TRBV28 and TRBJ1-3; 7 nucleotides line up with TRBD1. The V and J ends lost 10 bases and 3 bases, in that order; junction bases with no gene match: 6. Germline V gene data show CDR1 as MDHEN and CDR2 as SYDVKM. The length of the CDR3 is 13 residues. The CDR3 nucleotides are TGTGCCATTCGACAGGGAGGTGGAAACACCATATATTTT. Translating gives CAIRQGGGNTIYF.

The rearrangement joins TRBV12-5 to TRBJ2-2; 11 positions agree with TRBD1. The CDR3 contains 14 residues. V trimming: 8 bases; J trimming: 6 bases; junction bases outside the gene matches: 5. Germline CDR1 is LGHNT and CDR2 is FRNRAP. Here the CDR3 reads CASRLGQGAGELFF. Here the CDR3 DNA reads TGTGCTAGTAGATTGGGACAGGGGGCCGGGGAGCTGTTTTTT. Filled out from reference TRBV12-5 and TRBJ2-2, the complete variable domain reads DARVTQTPRHKVTEMGQEVTMRCQPILGHNTVFWYRQTMMQGLELLAYFRNRAPLDDSGMPKDRFSAEMPDATLATLKIQPSEPRDSAVYFCASRLGQGAGELFFGEGSRLTVL.